This T cell receptor beta chain came from a study of graft-versus-host responses after intestinal transplantation. For the study at large: Transplant types were multivisceral, liver-intestinal, or isolated intestinal. All recipients were given anti-thymocyte globulin induction, and tacrolimus and steroids were then administered for 3 to 4 years. Findings of the study overall: GvH clones were identified in recipient marrow, with some first appearing in ileum or blood.

Assay used: immunoSEQ multiplex PCR; TCRdb lists only in-frame clones, some missing. The sample yields 50,000 or so clones, around 90% seen once. The germline CDR1 and CDR2 sequences are MDHEN and SYDVKM. V dropped 2 bases and J dropped 8; count of bases not matched to a gene: 6. The CDR3 runs to 14 residues. For this clone: The antigen remains unidentified.

Sequencing used PBMCs, obtained about 120 days after intestinal transplantation. The rearrangement joins TRBV28 to TRBJ2-1; the match to TRBD2 covers 7 bases. The receptor was derived from a human patient who received an intestinal transplant, so some T cells may come from the graft donor. CDR3 DNA: TGTGCCAGCAGTTTAAGCGGGGCGATCGATGAGCAGTTCTTC. Amino acids: CASSLSGAIDEQFF.